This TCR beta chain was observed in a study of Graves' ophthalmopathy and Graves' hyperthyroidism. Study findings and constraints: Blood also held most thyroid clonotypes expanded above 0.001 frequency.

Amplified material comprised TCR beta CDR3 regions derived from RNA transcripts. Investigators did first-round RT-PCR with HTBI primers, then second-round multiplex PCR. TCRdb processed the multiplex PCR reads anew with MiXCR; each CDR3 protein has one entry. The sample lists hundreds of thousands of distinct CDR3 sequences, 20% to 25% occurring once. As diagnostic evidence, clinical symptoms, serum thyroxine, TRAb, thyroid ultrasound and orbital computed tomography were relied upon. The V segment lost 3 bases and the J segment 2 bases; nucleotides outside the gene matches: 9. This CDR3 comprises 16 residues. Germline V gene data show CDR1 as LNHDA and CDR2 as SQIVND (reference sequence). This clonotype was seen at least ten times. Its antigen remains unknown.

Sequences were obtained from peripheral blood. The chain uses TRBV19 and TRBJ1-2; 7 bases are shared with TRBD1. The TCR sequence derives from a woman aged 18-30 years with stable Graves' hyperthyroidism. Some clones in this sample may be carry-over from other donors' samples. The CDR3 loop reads CASSIHRTGLNYGYTF. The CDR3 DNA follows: TGTGCCAGTAGTATCCATCGGACAGGACTCAACTATGGCTACACCTTC.